This is a list of T cell receptor beta chains from one sample in a study of cytomegalovirus exposure and HLA in healthy donors. The assay was immunoSEQ multiplex PCR, and TCRdb's table has in-frame clones only and misses some. The sample holds about 170,000 clones; 80% to 85% are singletons and the top ten take over 2%. Sample: PBMCs. Source of these receptors: a male donor in good health and CMV-seronegative. Both conserved end residues are part of each CDR3. A D gene is named only where the DNA matches it firmly. Clone size is shown for a subset of rows, as once, few, many or a class of expanded clone.

cdr3_aa: CASSQGPNAPQHF; cdr3_nt: TGTGCCAGCAGCCAGGGGCCCAATGCGCCCCAGCATTTT; d_call: -; v_call: TRBV6-5; j_call: TRBJ1-5; clone_size: -
cdr3_aa: CASSLTGVTEAFF; cdr3_nt: TGTGCCAGCAGCTTGACAGGGGTAACTGAAGCTTTCTTT; d_call: TRBD1; v_call: TRBV5-6; j_call: TRBJ1-1; clone_size: -
cdr3_aa: CASSRGSNKNIQYF; cdr3_nt: TGTGCCAGCAGCCGAGGGAGCAACAAAAACATTCAGTACTTC; d_call: -; v_call: TRBV5-8; j_call: TRBJ2-4; clone_size: -
cdr3_aa: CASSGHYTNTEAFF; cdr3_nt: TGTGCCAGCAGCGGCCATTACACGAACACTGAAGCTTTCTTT; d_call: -; v_call: TRBV7-2; j_call: TRBJ1-1; clone_size: -
cdr3_aa: CASSGLQGDPFNYGYTF; cdr3_nt: TGTGCCAGCAGTGGACTACAGGGGGATCCCTTTAACTATGGCTACACCTTC; d_call: TRBD1; v_call: TRBV25-1; j_call: TRBJ1-2; clone_size: -
cdr3_aa: CASSSGLTNTGELFF; cdr3_nt: TGTGCCAGCAGCTCGGGACTGACGAACACCGGGGAGCTGTTTTTT; d_call: -; v_call: TRBV5-4; j_call: TRBJ2-2; clone_size: -
cdr3_aa: CASSARGATNEKLFF; cdr3_nt: TGTGCCAGCAGCGCCAGGGGTGCAACTAATGAAAAACTGTTTTTT; d_call: -; v_call: TRBV9; j_call: TRBJ1-4; clone_size: -
cdr3_aa: CASSPGQRDNEQFF; cdr3_nt: TGTGCCAGCAGCCCGGGACAGAGGGACAATGAGCAGTTCTTC; d_call: TRBD1; v_call: TRBV9; j_call: TRBJ2-1; clone_size: -
cdr3_aa: CASSSEKDYGYTF; cdr3_nt: TGTGCCAGCAGCTCAGAAAAAGACTATGGCTACACCTTC; d_call: -; v_call: TRBV7-9; j_call: TRBJ1-2; clone_size: -
cdr3_aa: CASSYRGSSGNTIYF; cdr3_nt: TGTGCCAGCAGTTACAGGGGAAGCTCTGGAAACACCATATATTTT; d_call: -; v_call: TRBV6-5; j_call: TRBJ1-3; clone_size: many
cdr3_aa: CASSIAAGEADEQFF; cdr3_nt: TGTGCCAGTAGTATCGCAGCGGGGGAGGCTGATGAGCAGTTCTTC; d_call: TRBD2; v_call: TRBV19; j_call: TRBJ2-1; clone_size: -
cdr3_aa: CASSPGQGLRDQPQHF; cdr3_nt: TGCGCCAGCAGCCCCGGACAGGGCCTCCGAGATCAGCCCCAGCATTTT; d_call: TRBD1; v_call: TRBV4-1; j_call: TRBJ1-5; clone_size: -
cdr3_aa: CASSLIKRRGPYEQYF; cdr3_nt: TGTGCCAGCAGCTTAATCAAGAGAAGGGGGCCCTACGAGCAGTACTTC; d_call: TRBD1; v_call: TRBV11-2; j_call: TRBJ2-7; clone_size: -
cdr3_aa: CASSPPTGRDYGYTF; cdr3_nt: TGTGCCAGCTCACCACCGACCGGCAGGGACTATGGCTACACCTTC; d_call: -; v_call: TRBV18; j_call: TRBJ1-2; clone_size: -
cdr3_aa: CASSLGGSGNTIYF; cdr3_nt: TGTGCCAGCAGCTTAGGAGGATCTGGAAACACCATATATTTT; d_call: -; v_call: TRBV11-3; j_call: TRBJ1-3; clone_size: once
cdr3_aa: CASSYNSYEQYF; cdr3_nt: TGCGCCAGCAGTTACAACAGCTACGAGCAGTACTTC; d_call: -; v_call: TRBV5-1; j_call: TRBJ2-7; clone_size: few
cdr3_aa: CASSLAGKASHYGYTF; cdr3_nt: TGTGCCAGCAGTTTGGCGGGAAAGGCGTCACATTACGGCTACACCTTC; d_call: -; v_call: TRBV27; j_call: TRBJ1-2; clone_size: once